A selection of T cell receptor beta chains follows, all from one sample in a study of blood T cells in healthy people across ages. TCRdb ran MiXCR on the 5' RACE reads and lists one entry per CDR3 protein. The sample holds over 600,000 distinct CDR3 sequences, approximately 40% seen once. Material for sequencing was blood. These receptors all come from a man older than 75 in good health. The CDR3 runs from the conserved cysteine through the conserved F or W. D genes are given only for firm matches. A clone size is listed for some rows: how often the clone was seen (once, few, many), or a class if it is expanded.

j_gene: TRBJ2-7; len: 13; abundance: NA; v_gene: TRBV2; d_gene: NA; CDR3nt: TGTGCCAGCAGCCGATATGGACAGAACGAGCAGTACTTC; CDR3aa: CASSRYGQNEQYF
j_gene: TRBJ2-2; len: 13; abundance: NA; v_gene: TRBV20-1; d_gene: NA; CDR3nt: TGCAGTGCTAGCAGCGCGAACACCGGGGAGCTGTTTTTT; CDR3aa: CSASSANTGELFF
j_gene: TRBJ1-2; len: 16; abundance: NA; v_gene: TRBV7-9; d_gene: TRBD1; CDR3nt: TGTGCCAGCAGCCCCCCATTACAGGGGATGTTTGGTGGCTACACCTTC; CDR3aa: CASSPPLQGMFGGYTF
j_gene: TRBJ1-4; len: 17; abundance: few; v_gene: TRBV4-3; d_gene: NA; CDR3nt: TGCGCCAGCAGCCAAGATTTGGGCACCACAACTAATGAAAAACTGTTTTTT; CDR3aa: CASSQDLGTTTNEKLFF
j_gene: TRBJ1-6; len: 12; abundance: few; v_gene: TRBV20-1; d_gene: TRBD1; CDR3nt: TGCAGTGGAACGTACAGGGGTTCACCCCTCCACTTT; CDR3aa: CSGTYRGSPLHF
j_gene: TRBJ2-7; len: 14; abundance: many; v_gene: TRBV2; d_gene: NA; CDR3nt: TGTGCCAGCAGCCTTGAGGGACAAGGGTACGAGCAGTACTTC; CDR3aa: CASSLEGQGYEQYF
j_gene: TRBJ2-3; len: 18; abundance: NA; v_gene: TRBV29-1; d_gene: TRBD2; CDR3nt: TGCAGCGTTGAAGGAGGACTAGCGGGAGGATCGTGGGGAGATACGCAGTATTTT; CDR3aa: CSVEGGLAGGSWGDTQYF
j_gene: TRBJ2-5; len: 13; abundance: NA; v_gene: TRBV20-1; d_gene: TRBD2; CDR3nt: TGCAGTGGCGGCGGGGGAAACTACAATGAGCAGTACTTC; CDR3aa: CSGGGGNYNEQYF
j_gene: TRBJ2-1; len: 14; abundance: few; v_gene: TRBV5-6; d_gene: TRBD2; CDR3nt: TGTGCCAGTGGGCAGCGGGAGTGGTACAATGAGCAGTTCTTC; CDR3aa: CASGQREWYNEQFF
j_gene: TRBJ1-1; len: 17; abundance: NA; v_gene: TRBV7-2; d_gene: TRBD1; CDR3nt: TGTGCCAGCAGATCTACTCCGTCGACAGGGGGCAACACTGAAGCTTTCTTT; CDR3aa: CASRSTPSTGGNTEAFF
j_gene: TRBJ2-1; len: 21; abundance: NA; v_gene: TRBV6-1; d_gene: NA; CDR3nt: TGTGCCAGCAGTGAAGCGAGGGGCCCCGGGGTGGGGGGTCGCTCCTACAATGAGCAGTTCTTC; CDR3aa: CASSEARGPGVGGRSYNEQFF
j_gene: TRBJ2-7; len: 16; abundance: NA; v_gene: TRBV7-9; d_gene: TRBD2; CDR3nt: TGTGCCAGCAGTTATAGCGGGGAGAAGCGAGGCAATGAGCAGTACTTC; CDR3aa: CASSYSGEKRGNEQYF
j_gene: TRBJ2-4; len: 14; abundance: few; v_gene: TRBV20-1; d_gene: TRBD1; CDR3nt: TGCAGTGCTAGTTGGGCAGGGGGCCTTCGGGAGCAGTACTTC; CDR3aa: CSASWAGGLREQYF
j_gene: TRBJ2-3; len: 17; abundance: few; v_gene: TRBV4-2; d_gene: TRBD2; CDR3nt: TGTGCCAGCAGCCGATCCCCTAGCGGGGGAAACACAGATACGCAGTATTTT; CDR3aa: CASSRSPSGGNTDTQYF
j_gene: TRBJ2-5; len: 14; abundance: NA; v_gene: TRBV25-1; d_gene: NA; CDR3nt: TGTGCCAGCAGTGAATGGGGGGGCCAAGAGACCCGGTACTTC; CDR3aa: CASSEWGGQETRYF
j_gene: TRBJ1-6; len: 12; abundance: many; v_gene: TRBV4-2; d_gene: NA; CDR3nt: TGTGCCAGCAGCCGAGGGGATTCACCCCTCCACTTT; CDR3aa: CASSRGDSPLHF
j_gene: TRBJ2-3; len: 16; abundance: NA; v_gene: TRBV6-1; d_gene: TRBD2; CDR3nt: TGTGCCAGCAGAGGACTAGCGGGAGGAAAAACAGATACGCAGTATTTT; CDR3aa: CASRGLAGGKTDTQYF
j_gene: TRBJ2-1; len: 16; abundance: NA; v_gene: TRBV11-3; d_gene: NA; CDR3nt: TGTGCCAGCAGCACCTACGGAGCGAGGGGATACAATGAGCAGTTCTTC; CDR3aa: CASSTYGARGYNEQFF
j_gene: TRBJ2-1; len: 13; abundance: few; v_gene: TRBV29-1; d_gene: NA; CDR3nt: TGCAGCGTTGATTATATGGGGCAGGGTGAGCAGTTCTTC; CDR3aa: CSVDYMGQGEQFF
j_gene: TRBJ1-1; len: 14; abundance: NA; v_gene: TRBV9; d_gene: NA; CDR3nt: TGTGCCAGCAGCGTAGTCCAGGGCGGTACTGAAGCTTTCTTT; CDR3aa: CASSVVQGGTEAFF